The 18 T cell receptor beta chains reported below all come from one sample, sequenced in a study of T cells in Graves' hyperthyroidism and ophthalmopathy. Authors of the study amplified TCR beta CDR3 regions from RNA transcripts. During a first-round RT-PCR of the TCR CDR3, the HTBI primer set was used. TCRdb re-analysed the multiplex PCR reads in MiXCR, keeping a single row per CDR3 protein. The sample has about 640,000 distinct CDR3 sequences, less than 25% seen once; the top ten hold around a third. The sequenced sample was blood. These receptors all come from a man aged 30-40 years with Graves' ophthalmopathy.

The CDR3 is CSASRQGDEQYF. The DNA for the CDR3 is TGCAGTGCTAGTCGACAGGGAGACGAGCAGTACTTC. The chain recombines TRBV20-1 with TRBJ2-7; 7 nucleotides align to TRBD1. Germline V lookup: CDR1 DFQATT, CDR2 SNEGSKA (reference sequence). V gave up 3 bases and J gave up 5 bases; unmatched junction bases: 4. The CDR3 runs to 12 residues.

The V gene is TRBV6-1, the J gene TRBJ1-1, with D perhaps matching TRBD1 (6 bases). Germline assignment: CDR1 MNHNS and CDR2 SASEGT. Deletions cut 7 bases from V and 0 bases from J, with 9 bases between. The CDR3 is made up of 13 amino acids. The CDR3 is CASKNRVNTEAFF. CDR3 bases: TGTGCCAGCAAAAACAGGGTGAACACTGAAGCTTTCTTT.

The genes are TRBV27 and TRBJ2-7; 9 bases agree with TRBD1. This CDR3 comprises 13 residues. Germline lookup yields CDR1 MNHEY and CDR2 SMNVEV (reference sequence). With 3 bases clipped from V and 6 bases from J, the junction kept 3 bases outside the gene matches. CDR3 DNA sequence: TGTGCCAGCAGTTTCAACAGGGGGCGCGAGCAGTACTTC. This sequence encodes CASSFNRGREQYF.

At least ten counts were recorded for this clonotype. The chain joins TRBV20-1 to TRBJ2-1, with TRBD2 matching 10 bases. The V segment lost 5 bases and the J segment 10 bases; nucleotides outside the gene matches: 11. Germline loops: CDR1 DFQATT, CDR2 SNEGSKA (reference sequence). The CDR3 runs 14 residues. CDR3 sequence: CSADPGTSASEQFF. CDR3 bases: TGCAGTGCTGACCCCGGGACTAGCGCCTCGGAGCAGTTCTTC.

This clonotype was found many times. The CDR3 loop is CASSEAGGRDSDTQYF. The DNA of the CDR3 is TGTGCCAGCAGTGAAGCGGGCGGGAGAGACTCAGATACGCAGTATTTT. V and J are TRBV2 and TRBJ2-3; 7 bases are a match to TRBD2. CDR1 is SNHLY, CDR2 FYNNEI, per germline. With V trimmed by 0 bases and J by 4 bases, 7 bases remained unmatched. This CDR3 comprises 16 residues.

This clonotype has only a few counts. This chain connects TRBV30 to TRBJ2-7, with D tentatively TRBD1 or TRBD2 (5 bases each). Germline V gives CDR1 GTSNPN, CDR2 SVGIG (reference sequence). This CDR3 is built from 14 residues. V lost 5 bases and J lost 2, with 16 bases in between. The CDR3: CAWDPGHLPYEQYF. DNA of the CDR3: TGTGCCTGGGACCCGGGGCACTTACCCTACGAGCAGTACTTC.

The V gene is TRBV27, the J gene TRBJ2-3; D is undetermined. Germline CDR1 reads MNHEY; CDR2 reads SMNVEV (reference sequence). The CDR3 is 15 amino acids. V lost 0 bases and J 5 bases, leaving 12 bases between the germline ends. The CDR3 region has the DNA TGTGCCAGCAGTTTATCGGGCCTAGTTAAAGATACGCAGTATTTT. Its translation is CASSLSGLVKDTQYF.

The chain couples TRBV15 to TRBJ2-7; D is uncertain. The germline V and J ends were trimmed by 0 bases and 0 bases, with 15 bases remaining between them. This CDR3 comprises 17 residues. CDR1 is LNHNV, CDR2 YYDKDF, per germline (reference sequence). CDR3 bases: TGTGCCACCAGCAGAGATCAGATACCGAGGAGCTCCTACGAGCAGTACTTC. It codes for CATSRDQIPRSSYEQYF.

The chain uses TRBV6-2 or TRBV6-3 and TRBJ2-7; no definite D call. V shed 2 bases and J shed 2 bases, with 13 bases lying between them. Germline V gene sequence: CDR1 MNHEY, CDR2 SVGEGT. The CDR3 has 15 residues. The DNA for the CDR3 is TGTGCCAGCAGTTACACCGCCCCCGGCCCCTACGAGCAGTACTTC. Translated: CASSYTAPGPYEQYF.

This clonotype was seen repeatedly, ten times or more. The V gene is TRBV20-1, the J gene TRBJ1-4, with TRBD1 matching 9 bases. V shed 3 bases, J shed 3 bases, and the junction held 8 bases outside the gene matches. This CDR3 has 16 amino acids. Germline V lookup: CDR1 DFQATT, CDR2 SNEGSKA (reference sequence). The CDR3 DNA reads as TGCAGTGCTAGTAAAACAGGGGGCCTGTCTAATGAAAAACTGTTTTTT. Its translation is CSASKTGGLSNEKLFF.

The chain employs TRBV5-6 and TRBJ2-1; 8 bases agree with TRBD1. V gave up 5 bases and J gave up 6 bases; unmatched junction bases: 10. Looked up from germline, CDR1 is SGHDT and CDR2 is YYEEEE. The CDR3 has 15 residues. The CDR3 loop is CASSSGGAVFNEQFF. The CDR3 DNA sequence: TGTGCCAGCAGTTCAGGGGGCGCGGTATTCAATGAGCAGTTCTTC. The whole variable domain, remainder taken from reference TRBV5-6 and TRBJ2-1, is DAGVTQSPTHLIKTRGQQVTLRCSPKSGHDTVSWYQQALGQGPQFIFQYYEEEERQRGNFPDRFSGHQFPNYSSELNVNALLLGDSALYLCASSSGGAVFNEQFFGPGTRLTVL.

This chain joins TRBV20-1 and TRBJ2-1, with D possibly matching TRBD2 (6 bases). The CDR3 extends over 13 amino acids. V was pared by 6 bases and J by 6 bases, with 15 bases between. Per germline, CDR1 DFQATT and CDR2 SNEGSKA (reference sequence). The CDR3 sequence: CSARDWEINEQFF. CDR3 bases: TGCAGTGCCCGGGACTGGGAAATCAATGAGCAGTTCTTC.

CDR3 nucleotides: TGTGCCAGCAGCTTAAGTAGAAATACGCAGTATTTT. Residues: CASSLSRNTQYF. The chain joins TRBV11-1 to TRBJ2-3; D is undetermined. The CDR3 runs to 12 residues. V lost 2 bases to trimming and J lost 7 bases, with 7 bases between them. Per the germline V gene, CDR1 is SGHAT and CDR2 is FQDESV (reference sequence).

The table lists this clonotype with many counts. The chain carries TRBV28 and TRBJ1-2, with D maybe TRBD1 (6 bases). V lost 6 bases and J lost 3, with 11 bases in between. Per germline, CDR1 MDHEN and CDR2 SYDVKM. This CDR3 spans 13 amino acids. This CDR3 reads CASRAPGDYGYTF. CDR3 bases: TGTGCCAGCAGGGCCCCAGGGGACTATGGCTACACCTTC.

This chain connects TRBV6-1 to TRBJ1-5, with 8 positions matching TRBD1. The CDR3 is made up of 14 amino acids. Germline V CDR1 and CDR2: MNHNS, SASEGT. Unmatched junction bases numbered 6, after V lost 5 bases and J lost 6 bases. Here the CDR3 reads CASSPDRVVQPQHF. The CDR3 DNA sequence: TGTGCCAGCAGTCCGGACAGGGTAGTTCAGCCCCAGCATTTT.

The J gene is TRBJ2-5, the V gene TRBV7-9; D might be TRBD1 (6 bases). This CDR3 is 15 amino acids long. Germline V CDR1 and CDR2: SEHNR, FQNEAQ (reference sequence). V was shortened by 3 bases and J by 7 bases, with 18 bases between the two germline ends. The CDR3 reads CASSLTLTGPGTQYF. The CDR3 DNA sequence: TGTGCCAGCAGCTTGACCTTGACAGGTCCGGGGACCCAGTACTTC.

CDR3: CASTQPQGIDQPQHF. In DNA form, the CDR3 reads TGTGCCAGCACCCAGCCACAGGGAATTGATCAGCCCCAGCATTTT. This sequence joins TRBV28 and TRBJ1-5; tentatively, D is TRBD1 (6 bases). V was pared by 7 bases and J by 5 bases, with 18 bases between. This CDR3 is built from 15 residues. Germline CDR1 MDHEN, CDR2 SYDVKM.

The V and J genes are TRBV20-1 and TRBJ2-1; 11 bases fit TRBD2. Trimming at V came to 1 base and at J to 0 bases, leaving 5 bases not matched to a gene. The CDR3 sequence is 17 residues long. Germline CDR1 DFQATT, CDR2 SNEGSKA (reference sequence). The chain's CDR3 is CSARGGTSGSSYNEQFF. CDR3 nucleotides: TGCAGTGCTAGAGGTGGAACTAGCGGGAGCTCCTACAATGAGCAGTTCTTC.